Listed here are 16 T cell receptor beta chains from one sample, sequenced in a study of radiotherapy plus CTLA-4 blockade in lung cancer. Here immunoSEQ multiplex PCR was the method, and the copy in TCRdb shows in-frame clones only, minus some. The sample lists about 36,000 clones, more than 70% occurring once. The specimen comprised peripheral blood, sampled from a patient treated with radiotherapy plus ipilimumab. The receptors were gathered from a human donor with non-small cell lung cancer who had stable disease on radiotherapy plus ipilimumab.

J is TRBJ2-7 and V is TRBV29-1; TRBD2 might be the D (5 bases). This CDR3 is built from 16 residues. Germline values: CDR1 SQVTM, CDR2 ANQGSEA. Trimming pared 1 base from V and 2 bases from J, leaving 18 bases between. The CDR3 protein is CSVEAPGRGIAYEQYF. CDR3 nucleotide sequence: TGCAGCGTTGAAGCTCCCGGTAGAGGGATAGCCTACGAGCAGTACTTC.

CDR3 in DNA: TGTGCCAGCAGCCAAGATGGGACTAGCGGAAGGGAGCTGTTTTTT. Encoded protein: CASSQDGTSGRELFF. This chain connects TRBV14 to TRBJ2-2; 11 bases map to TRBD2. V trimming: 0 bases; J trimming: 9 bases; junction bases outside the gene matches: 3. Germline lookup yields CDR1 SGHDN and CDR2 FVKESK. This CDR3 has 15 residues.

The genes are TRBV30 and TRBJ2-2; 7 bases map to TRBD1. V lost 2 bases to trimming and J lost 2 bases; unmatched junction nucleotides: 17. Germline assignment: CDR1 GTSNPN and CDR2 SVGIG (reference sequence). The CDR3 loop spans 19 amino acids. The CDR3 region is CAWSYGYRGAFGNTGELFF. The CDR3 bases are TGTGCCTGGAGTTATGGGTACAGGGGAGCCTTCGGAAACACCGGGGAGCTGTTTTTT.

In DNA, the CDR3 is TGTGCCAGCAGCGTAGGACAGGGCCCCAATCAGCCCCAGCATTTT. This translates into CASSVGQGPNQPQHF. This rearrangement joins TRBV9 to TRBJ1-5; TRBD1 agrees at 7 bases. With 0 bases clipped from V and 3 bases from J, the junction kept 3 bases outside the gene matches. This CDR3 is built from 15 residues. Germline-derived CDR1 and CDR2 are SGDLS and YYNGEE.

In its sample, this clone was seen once. J is TRBJ2-1 and V is TRBV27; D is possibly TRBD1 (6 bases). With 6 bases removed from V and 2 bases from J, the gap between germline ends came to 17 bases. CDR3 length: 16 amino acids. Per the germline V gene, CDR1 is MNHEY and CDR2 is SMNVEV (reference sequence). CDR3: CASSRGSAVPYNEQFF. The CDR3 nucleotides are TGTGCCAGCAGCAGGGGCTCGGCAGTGCCCTACAATGAGCAGTTCTTC.

This clone has just one count. V is TRBV9 and J is TRBJ2-5; D might be TRBD2 (5 bases). In germline, CDR1 is SGDLS, CDR2 YYNGEE. The V gene lost 0 bases and the J gene lost 4 bases, with 19 bases spanning the gap. The CDR3 is made up of 17 amino acids. As DNA, the CDR3 is TGTGCCAGCAGCGTAGCCCCGGGGTCCGCGGGTAGAGAGACCCAGTACTTC. It codes for CASSVAPGSAGRETQYF.

The genes are TRBV4-2 and TRBJ2-1; 8 bases map to TRBD2. The CDR3 has 17 residues. The V gene end was trimmed by 0 bases and the J gene end by 9 bases; junction bases not matched to a gene: 13. The V gene's germline CDR1 is LGHNA and CDR2 YNFKEQ. The CDR3 sequence is CASSQDPPASGLGEQFF. CDR3 in DNA: TGTGCCAGCAGCCAAGACCCCCCGGCTAGCGGGTTAGGTGAGCAGTTCTTC.

This clone was counted once. The chain recombines TRBV2 with TRBJ2-5, with D perhaps TRBD1 (5 bases). The DNA matches TRBJ2-7 better at its end, which makes the J call doubtful. Germline loops: CDR1 SNHLY, CDR2 FYNNEI. This CDR3 is 15 amino acids long. The CDR3, as DNA: TGTGCCAGCAGTGGCCGAGGACAAAGCTCCTACGAGCAGTACTTC. Its translation: CASSGRGQSSYEQYF.

This clone was recorded once. The chain carries TRBV10-3 and TRBJ1-1, with D maybe TRBD1 (5 bases). With 0 bases removed from V and 1 base from J, the gap between germline ends came to 9 bases. This CDR3 contains 15 residues. Germline CDR1 and CDR2: ENHRY and SYGVKD. The CDR3 DNA sequence: TGTGCCATCAGTGAGTCGGGGGGGTCGAACACTGAAGCTTTCTTT. The encoded protein is CAISESGGSNTEAFF.

The J gene is TRBJ2-1, the V gene TRBV28; the D gene is possibly TRBD2 (6 bases). The V end lost 7 bases, the J end lost 5 bases, and 24 bases lay between the germline ends. The V gene's germline CDR1 is MDHEN and CDR2 SYDVKM. This CDR3 is built from 17 residues. In DNA, the CDR3 is TGTGCCAGCACCCTCCCGGGAGCGGGCACTAGGGACAATGAGCAGTTCTTC. Protein product: CASTLPGAGTRDNEQFF.

The chain couples TRBV10-3 to TRBJ1-5, with TRBD1 identical over 9 bases. The CDR3 sequence is 13 residues long. Unmatched junction bases numbered 4, after V lost 11 bases and J lost 2 bases. Germline lookup yields CDR1 ENHRY and CDR2 SYGVKD. CDR3 region: CAVWTGGNQPQHF. The CDR3 bases are TGTGCCGTATGGACAGGGGGCAATCAGCCCCAGCATTTT.

V and J are TRBV5-1 and TRBJ2-2; possibly TRBD1 for D (6 bases). CDR1 SGHRS and CDR2 YFSETQ come from the germline V gene. The CDR3 is 14 amino acids. The V gene lost 1 base and the J gene lost 6 bases, with 10 bases spanning the gap. CDR3 nucleotide sequence: TGCGCCAGCAGCTTGAAACAGGGTCCCGGGGAGCTGTTTTTT. Translation gives CASSLKQGPGELFF.

V gene TRBV7-2 combines with J gene TRBJ1-3; possible D gene TRBD1, 5 bases. Germline V gene lookup returns CDR1 SGHTA and CDR2 FQGNSA. This CDR3 spans 12 amino acids. The V and J ends lost 0 bases and 8 bases respectively, with 5 bases between them. CDR3 nucleotide sequence: TGTGCCAGCAGCTTAGCAGGGGACACCATATATTTT. It encodes CASSLAGDTIYF.

The chain combines TRBV9 with TRBJ2-5, with D possibly TRBD2 on 6 matching bases. Trimming left V 0 bases short and J 5 bases short, with 11 bases between. The CDR3 sequence is 14 residues long. Germline assignment: CDR1 SGDLS and CDR2 YYNGEE. CDR3 sequence: CASSVVGRGETQYF. CDR3 DNA sequence: TGTGCCAGCAGCGTAGTAGGTCGGGGGGAGACCCAGTACTTC.

The rearrangement links TRBV5-6 to TRBJ2-5, with no clear D. The ends were cut back, 1 base at V and 5 bases at J, with 9 bases in the middle. The CDR3 contains 13 residues. Germline loops: CDR1 SGHDT, CDR2 YYEEEE. CDR3 sequence: CASSLPGRETQYF. The CDR3, as DNA: TGTGCCAGCAGCTTGCCCGGTCGGGAGACCCAGTACTTC. The whole variable domain, remainder taken from reference TRBV5-6 and TRBJ2-5, is DAGVTQSPTHLIKTRGQQVTLRCSPKSGHDTVSWYQQALGQGPQFIFQYYEEEERQRGNFPDRFSGHQFPNYSSELNVNALLLGDSALYLCASSLPGRETQYFGPGTRLLVL.

The chain combines TRBV7-6 with TRBJ2-2; 9 bases are shared with TRBD1. This CDR3 region has 15 residues. Per germline, CDR1 SGHVS and CDR2 FNYEAQ. V was pared by 4 bases and J by 3 bases, with 3 bases of the junction left unmatched. For the CDR3, the DNA is TGTGCCAGCAGCTCCCGGGACAGGGACACCGGGGAGCTGTTTTTT. It codes for CASSSRDRDTGELFF. Full variable domain (outside the CDR3, taken from reference TRBV7-6 and TRBJ2-2): GAGVSQSPRYKVTKRGQDVALRCDPISGHVSLYWYRQALGQGPEFLTYFNYEAQQDKSGLPNDRFSAERPEGSISTLTIQRTEQRDSAMYRCASSSRDRDTGELFFGEGSRLTVL.